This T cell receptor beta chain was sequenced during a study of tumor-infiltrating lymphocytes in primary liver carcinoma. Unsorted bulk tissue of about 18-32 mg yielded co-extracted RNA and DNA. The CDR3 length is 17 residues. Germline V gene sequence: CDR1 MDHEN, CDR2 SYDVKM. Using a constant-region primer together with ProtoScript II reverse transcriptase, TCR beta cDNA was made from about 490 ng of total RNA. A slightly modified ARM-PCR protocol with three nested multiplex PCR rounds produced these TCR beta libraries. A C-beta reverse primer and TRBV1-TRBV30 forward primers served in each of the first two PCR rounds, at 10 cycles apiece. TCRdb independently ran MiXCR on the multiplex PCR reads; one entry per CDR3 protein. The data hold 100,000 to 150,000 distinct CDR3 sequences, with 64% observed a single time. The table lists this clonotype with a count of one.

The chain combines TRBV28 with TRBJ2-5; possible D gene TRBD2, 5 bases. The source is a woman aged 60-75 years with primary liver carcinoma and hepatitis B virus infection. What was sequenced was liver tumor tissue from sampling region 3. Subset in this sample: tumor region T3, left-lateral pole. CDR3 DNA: TGTGTTAGCAGTTTGCAAACTAGAGGCGATCTCCAAGAGACCCAGTACTTC. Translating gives CVSSLQTRGDLQETQYF.